A single sample gave rise to the 15 T cell receptor beta chains below, sequenced in a study of identifying expanded T cells in peripheral blood. Sequencing used immunoSEQ multiplex PCR; TCRdb keeps in-frame clones, though not all of them. The sample contains some 100,000 clones, about 87% of which appear only once. The sequencing input was blood. The receptors stem from a person aged 18 to 69 in good health.

The genes are TRBV7-8 and TRBJ1-1; 9 positions match TRBD1. CDR1 and CDR2 from the germline V gene are SGHVS and FQNEAQ. This CDR3 has 15 amino acids. J gave up 2 bases and V 5 bases, and 6 bases lay outside the gene matches. CDR3 coding DNA: TGTGCCAGCAGCCCGGGACAGGGCCATAACACTGAAGCTTTCTTT. Translation: CASSPGQGHNTEAFF.

The chain employs TRBV30 and TRBJ1-4; D gene unclear. Between the trimmed V and J ends, which lost 3 bases and 7 bases, there was a span of 12 bases. CDR1 and CDR2 (germline): GTSNPN, SVGIG (reference sequence). This CDR3 contains 13 residues. This CDR3 is CAWSFTGGEKLFF. CDR3 coding DNA: TGTGCCTGGAGCTTTACCGGAGGTGAAAAACTGTTTTTT. Full variable domain (remainder filled in from reference TRBV30 and TRBJ1-4): SQTIHQWPATLVQPVGSPLSLECTVEGTSNPNLYWYRQAAGRGLQLLFYSVGIGQISSEVPQNLSASRPQDRQFILSSKKLLLSDSGFYLCAWSFTGGEKLFFGSGTQLSVL.

The V call is TRBV4-3, the J call TRBJ1-2, with D possibly matching TRBD1 (5 bases). The CDR3 sequence is 15 residues long. V shed 0 bases and J shed 2 bases, with 10 bases lying between them. In germline, CDR1 is LGHNA, CDR2 YSLEER. CDR3 in amino acids: CASSQDTAGNYGYTF. As DNA, the CDR3 is TGCGCCAGCAGCCAAGATACGGCAGGGAACTATGGCTACACCTTC.

J is TRBJ1-1 and V is TRBV12-2; the DNA was not compared with TRBD1, the D call given in the table. TRBV12-2 is assigned pseudogene status. The CDR3 has 19 amino acids. The DNA for the CDR3 is TGTGCAAGTCGCTTAGTGGTGTGGCGGGACAGGGGACTGTACACTGAAGCTTTCTTT. It codes for CASRLVVWRDRGLYTEAFF.

The V and J genes are TRBV6-4 and TRBJ1-5; D is undetermined. Germline lookup yields CDR1 MRHNA and CDR2 SNTAGT. V was pared by 7 bases and J by 5 bases, with 12 bases between. The CDR3 extends over 13 amino acids. The CDR3 reads CASISADHQPQHF. CDR3 sequence (DNA): TGTGCCAGCATATCGGCAGACCATCAGCCCCAGCATTTT.

Only one count was recorded for this clone. The genes are TRBV13 and TRBJ2-3; D not certain. V lost 1 base and J lost 0, with 8 bases in between. Germline CDR1 reads PRHDT; CDR2 reads FYEKMQ (reference sequence). The CDR3 contains 15 residues. DNA for the CDR3: TGTGCCAGCAGCTTAGTTGGCTCAAGCACAGATACGCAGTATTTT. The encoded protein is CASSLVGSSTDTQYF.

The J gene is TRBJ2-7, the V gene TRBV19, with 8 bases fitting TRBD1. Trimming cost V 4 bases and J 0 bases; bases outside gene matches: 2. Germline lookup yields CDR1 LNHDA and CDR2 SQIVND (reference sequence). The CDR3 contains 14 residues. The DNA for the CDR3 is TGTGCCAGTAGTACAGGGGGCGCCTCCTACGAGCAGTACTTC. This gives the protein CASSTGGASYEQYF.

The chain joins TRBV19 to TRBJ1-5, with TRBD1 as a possible D gene (6 bases). The CDR3 consists of 16 residues. Between the trimmed V and J ends, which lost 8 bases and 0 bases, there was a span of 17 bases. Germline values: CDR1 LNHDA, CDR2 SQIVND (reference sequence). CDR3 in amino acids: CASLPQGRGSNQPQHF. CDR3 in DNA: TGTGCCAGTTTGCCCCAGGGCAGGGGTAGCAATCAGCCCCAGCATTTT.

This clone was detected once. Other nucleotide sequences from this sample produce the same CDR3. The chain is built from TRBV5-1 and TRBJ1-1; 8 nucleotides agree with TRBD1. The junction had 1 base not matched to a gene; V was cut back by 3 bases and J by 3 bases. Germline loops: CDR1 SGHRS, CDR2 YFSETQ. The CDR3 length is 13 residues. The CDR3 nucleotides are TGCGCCAGCAGCTCGACAGGGGACACTGAAGCTTTCTTT. This gives the protein CASSSTGDTEAFF.

This clone showed up just a few times. The junction departs from germline at one end; a sequencing error may be responsible. The chain is built from TRBV9 and TRBJ1-2, with 8 nucleotides matching TRBD1. The CDR3 covers 14 residues. The germline CDR1 and CDR2 sequences are SGDLS and YYNGEE. CDR3 DNA: TGTGCCAGCACCGTAGGGCAGGGGGCGGGTGGCTACACCTTC. Translation gives CASTVGQGAGGYTF. The full variable domain, its missing parts supplied by reference TRBV9 and TRBJ1-2, is DSGVTQTPKHLITATGQRVTLRCSPRSGDLSVYWYQQSLDQGLQFLIQYYNGEERAKGNILERFSAQQFPDLHSELNLSSLELGDSALYFCASTVGQGAGGYTFGSGTRLTVV.

This sequence joins TRBV30 and TRBJ1-5; no firm D call. Germline-derived CDR1 and CDR2 are GTSNPN and SVGIG (reference sequence). V lost 2 bases and J 4 bases, leaving 12 bases between the germline ends. This CDR3 is built from 14 residues. The CDR3 sequence: CAWSSTERNQPQHF. The CDR3 DNA reads TGTGCCTGGAGTAGTACGGAAAGGAATCAGCCCCAGCATTTT.

V and J are TRBV11-2 and TRBJ2-3, with unresolved D. V dropped 4 bases and J dropped 0 bases, with 8 bases sitting between them. Germline assignment: CDR1 SGHAT and CDR2 FQNNGV. The CDR3 length is 14 residues. The CDR3 nucleotides are TGTGCCAGCAGCTCGGGTCACAGCACAGATACGCAGTATTTT. Translated: CASSSGHSTDTQYF.

This rearrangement joins TRBV5-6 to TRBJ1-1; D gene ambiguous. This CDR3 region has 13 residues. Germline V gene lookup returns CDR1 SGHDT and CDR2 YYEEEE. The V gene lost 4 bases and the J gene lost 1 base, with 8 bases spanning the gap. CDR3 loop: CASSPTPNTEAFF. The CDR3 coding sequence is TGTGCCAGCAGCCCGACACCGAACACTGAAGCTTTCTTT.

V is TRBV19 and J is TRBJ1-1, with D possibly TRBD1 on 5 matching bases. The germline V gene encodes CDR1 LNHDA and CDR2 SQIVND (reference sequence). The CDR3 totals 11 residues. V dropped 7 bases and J dropped 10 bases, with 13 bases sitting between them. The CDR3 protein is CASNPARGAFF. The CDR3, as DNA: TGTGCCAGTAACCCAGCTAGGGGAGCTTTCTTT.

This clone occurred once. The V and J genes are TRBV15 and TRBJ1-3; D gene ambiguous. Germline V CDR1 and CDR2: LNHNV, YYDKDF (reference sequence). CDR3 length: 12 residues. V was trimmed by 0 bases and J by 8 bases, leaving 5 bases between them. The CDR3 protein is CATSRDWDTIYF. In DNA form, the CDR3 reads TGTGCCACCAGCAGAGATTGGGACACCATATATTTT.